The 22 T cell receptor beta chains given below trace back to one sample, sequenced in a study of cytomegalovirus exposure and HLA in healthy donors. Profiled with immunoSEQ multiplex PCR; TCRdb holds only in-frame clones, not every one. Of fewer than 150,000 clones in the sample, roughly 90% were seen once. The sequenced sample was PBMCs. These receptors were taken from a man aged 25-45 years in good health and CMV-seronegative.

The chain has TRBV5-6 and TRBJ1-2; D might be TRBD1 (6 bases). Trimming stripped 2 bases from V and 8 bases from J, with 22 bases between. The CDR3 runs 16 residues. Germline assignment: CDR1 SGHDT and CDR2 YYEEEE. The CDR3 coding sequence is TGTGCCAGCAGCTTTGGAAGACAGGCCGCCTTGGGAGGCTACACCTTC. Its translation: CASSFGRQAALGGYTF.

CDR3 amino acids: CASSPGGAGELFF. CDR3 sequence (DNA): TGTGCCAGCTCACCGGGGGGAGCCGGGGAGCTGTTTTTT. The chain is built from TRBV18 and TRBJ2-2; maybe TRBD2 (6 bases). V lost 3 bases to trimming and J lost 6 bases, with 8 bases between them. The germline CDR1 and CDR2 sequences are KGHSH and LQKENI. This CDR3 is built from 13 residues.

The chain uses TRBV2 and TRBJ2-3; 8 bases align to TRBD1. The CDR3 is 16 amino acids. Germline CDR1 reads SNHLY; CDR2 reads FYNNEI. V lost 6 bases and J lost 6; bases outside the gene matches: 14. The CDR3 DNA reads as TGTGCCAGCAGCATAAGTGGGGCAGGGGGCGCGGATACGCAGTATTTT. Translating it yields CASSISGAGGADTQYF.

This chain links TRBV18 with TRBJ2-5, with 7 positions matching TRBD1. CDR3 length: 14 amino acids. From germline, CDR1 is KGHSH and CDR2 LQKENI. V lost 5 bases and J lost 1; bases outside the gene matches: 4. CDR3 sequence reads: CASSARDSQETQYF. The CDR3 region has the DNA TGTGCCAGCTCAGCGAGGGACAGCCAAGAGACCCAGTACTTC.

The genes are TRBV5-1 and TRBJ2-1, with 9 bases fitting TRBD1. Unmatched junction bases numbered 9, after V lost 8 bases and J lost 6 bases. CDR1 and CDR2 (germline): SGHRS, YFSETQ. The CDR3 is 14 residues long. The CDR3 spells CASSTGGGFNEQFF. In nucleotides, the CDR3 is TGCGCCAGTAGTACAGGGGGCGGATTCAATGAGCAGTTCTTC.

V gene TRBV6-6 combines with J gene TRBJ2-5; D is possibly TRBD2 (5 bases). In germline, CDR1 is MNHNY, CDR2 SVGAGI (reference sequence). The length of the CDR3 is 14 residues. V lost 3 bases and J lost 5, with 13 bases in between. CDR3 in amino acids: CASSYWWERETQYF. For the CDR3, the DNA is TGTGCCAGCAGTTATTGGTGGGAGCGCGAGACCCAGTACTTC.

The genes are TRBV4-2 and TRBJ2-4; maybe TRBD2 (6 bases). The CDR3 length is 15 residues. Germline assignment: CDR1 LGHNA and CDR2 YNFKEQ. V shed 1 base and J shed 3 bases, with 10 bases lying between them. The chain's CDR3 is CASSQGLEGKNIQYF. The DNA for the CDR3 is TGTGCCAGCAGCCAAGGTCTGGAGGGCAAAAACATTCAGTACTTC.

The chain's CDR3 is CASSLDRGTLDGYTF. The CDR3 DNA sequence: TGTGCCAGCAGCTTAGATAGGGGCACTCTGGATGGCTACACCTTC. The rearrangement uses TRBV7-6 and TRBJ1-2; tentative D call: TRBD1 (5 bases). The CDR3 has 15 residues. CDR1 is SGHVS and CDR2 is FNYEAQ in the germline V gene. V gave up 1 base and J gave up 6 bases, with 15 bases separating them.

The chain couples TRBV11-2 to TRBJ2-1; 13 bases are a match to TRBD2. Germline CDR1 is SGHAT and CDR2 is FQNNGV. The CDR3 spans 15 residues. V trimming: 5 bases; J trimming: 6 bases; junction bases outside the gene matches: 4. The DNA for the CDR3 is TGTGCCAGCAGCCAACTAGCGGGAGGGGCCAATGAGCAGTTCTTC. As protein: CASSQLAGGANEQFF. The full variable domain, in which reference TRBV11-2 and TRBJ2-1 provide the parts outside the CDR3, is EAGVAQSPRYKIIEKRQSVAFWCNPISGHATLYWYQQILGQGPKLLIQFQNNGVVDDSQLPKDRFSAERLKGVDSTLKIQPAKLEDSAVYLCASSQLAGGANEQFFGPGTRLTVL.

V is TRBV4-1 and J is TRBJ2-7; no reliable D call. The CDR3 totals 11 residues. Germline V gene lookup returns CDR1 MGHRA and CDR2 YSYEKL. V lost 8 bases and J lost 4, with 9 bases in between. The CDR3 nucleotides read TGCGCCAGCGCCTTCGAGTACGAGCAGTACTTC. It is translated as CASAFEYEQYF.

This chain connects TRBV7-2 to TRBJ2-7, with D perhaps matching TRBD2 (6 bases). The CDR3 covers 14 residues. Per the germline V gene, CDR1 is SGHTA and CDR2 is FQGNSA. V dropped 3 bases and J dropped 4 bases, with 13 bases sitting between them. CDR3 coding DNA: TGTGCCAGCAGCTTCTCCGGCGGGGATTACGAGCAGTACTTC. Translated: CASSFSGGDYEQYF.

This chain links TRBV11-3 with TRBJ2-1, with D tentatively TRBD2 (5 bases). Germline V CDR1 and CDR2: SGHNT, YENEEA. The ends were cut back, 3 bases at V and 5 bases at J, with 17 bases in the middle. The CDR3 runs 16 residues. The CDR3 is CASSLIAAGPNNEQFF. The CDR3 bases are TGTGCCAGCAGCTTGATAGCTGCGGGCCCCAACAATGAGCAGTTCTTC.

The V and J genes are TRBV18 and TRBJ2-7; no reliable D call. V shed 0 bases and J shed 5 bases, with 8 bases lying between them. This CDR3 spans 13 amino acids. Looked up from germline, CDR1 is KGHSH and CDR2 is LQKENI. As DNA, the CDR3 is TGTGCCAGCTCACCACCCGGAACAGACGAGCAGTACTTC. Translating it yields CASSPPGTDEQYF.

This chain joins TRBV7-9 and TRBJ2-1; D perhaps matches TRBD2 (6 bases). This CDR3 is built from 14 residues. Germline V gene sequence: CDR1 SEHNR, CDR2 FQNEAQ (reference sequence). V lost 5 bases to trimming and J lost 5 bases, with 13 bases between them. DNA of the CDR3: TGTGCCAGCAGCCAGGGTTCTAGCGACAATGAGCAGTTCTTC. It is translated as CASSQGSSDNEQFF.

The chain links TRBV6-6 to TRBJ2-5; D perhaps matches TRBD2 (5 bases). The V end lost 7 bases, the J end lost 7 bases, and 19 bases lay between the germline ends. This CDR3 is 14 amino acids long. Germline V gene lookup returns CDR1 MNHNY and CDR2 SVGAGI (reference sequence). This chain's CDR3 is CASIPLREGRTQYF. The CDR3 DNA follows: TGTGCCAGCATCCCCCTCCGGGAAGGACGGACCCAGTACTTC.

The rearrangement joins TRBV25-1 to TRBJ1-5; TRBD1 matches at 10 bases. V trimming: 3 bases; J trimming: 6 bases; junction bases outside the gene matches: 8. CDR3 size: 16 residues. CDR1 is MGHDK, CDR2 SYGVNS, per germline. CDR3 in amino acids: CASSDQTGGTIQPQHF. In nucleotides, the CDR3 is TGTGCCAGCAGTGATCAGACAGGGGGCACGATTCAGCCCCAGCATTTT.

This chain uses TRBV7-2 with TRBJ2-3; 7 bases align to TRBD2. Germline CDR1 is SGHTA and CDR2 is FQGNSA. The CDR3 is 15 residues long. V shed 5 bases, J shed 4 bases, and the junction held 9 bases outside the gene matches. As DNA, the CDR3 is TGTGCCAGCAGCCTGTCAGCGGGATTGGCAGATACGCAGTATTTT. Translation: CASSLSAGLADTQYF.

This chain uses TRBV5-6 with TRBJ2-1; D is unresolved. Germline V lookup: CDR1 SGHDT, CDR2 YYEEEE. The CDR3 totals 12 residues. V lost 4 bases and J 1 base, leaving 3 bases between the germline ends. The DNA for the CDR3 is TGTGCCAGCAGCCTATCCTACAATGAGCAGTTCTTC. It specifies CASSLSYNEQFF.

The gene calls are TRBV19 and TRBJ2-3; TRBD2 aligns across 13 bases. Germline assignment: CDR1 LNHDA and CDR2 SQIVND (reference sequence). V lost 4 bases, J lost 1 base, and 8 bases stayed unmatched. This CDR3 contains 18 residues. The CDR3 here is CASSTGLAGEWRTDTQYF. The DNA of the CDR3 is TGTGCCAGTAGTACCGGACTAGCGGGAGAGTGGCGCACAGATACGCAGTATTTT.

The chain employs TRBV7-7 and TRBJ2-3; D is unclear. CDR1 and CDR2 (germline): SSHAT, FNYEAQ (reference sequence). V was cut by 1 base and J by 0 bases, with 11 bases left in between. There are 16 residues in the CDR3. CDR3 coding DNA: TGTGCCAGCAGCTTAGGTTCGGGTACTAGCACAGATACGCAGTATTTT. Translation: CASSLGSGTSTDTQYF.

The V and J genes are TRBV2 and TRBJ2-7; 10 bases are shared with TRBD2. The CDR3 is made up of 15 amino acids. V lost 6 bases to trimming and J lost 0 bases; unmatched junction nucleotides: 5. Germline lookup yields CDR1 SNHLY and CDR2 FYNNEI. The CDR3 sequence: CASRVAGGLSYEQYF. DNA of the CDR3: TGTGCCAGCAGAGTAGCGGGAGGCCTCTCCTACGAGCAGTACTTC.

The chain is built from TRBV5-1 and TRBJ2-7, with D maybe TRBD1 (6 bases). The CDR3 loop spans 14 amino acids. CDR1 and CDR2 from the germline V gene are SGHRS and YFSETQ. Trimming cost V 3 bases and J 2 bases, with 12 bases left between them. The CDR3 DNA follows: TGCGCCAGCAGCTCCGGACAGAAGCCCTACGAGCAGTACTTC. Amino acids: CASSSGQKPYEQYF. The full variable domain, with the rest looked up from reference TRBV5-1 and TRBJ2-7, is KAGVTQTPRYLIKTRGQQVTLSCSPISGHRSVSWYQQTPGQGLQFLFEYFSETQRNKGNFPGRFSGRQFSNSRSEMNVSTLELGDSALYLCASSSGQKPYEQYFGPGTRLTVT.